The source of this T cell receptor (beta chain) is a study of T-cell reconstitution after alpha-beta-depleted transplantation in children. A TCRbeta library incorporating unique molecular identifiers was prepared. MiXCR was run by TCRdb on the PCR reads, yielding one entry per CDR3 protein. Here the sample spans 750,000 to 950,000 distinct CDR3 sequences, around 17% being singletons. This clonotype was picked up many times. Its specificity is not known. Broader study findings: It was newly produced T cells that mostly accounted for T-cell counts and diversity one year after transplant. Expanded graft clones numbering several hundred reportedly gave rise to alpha-beta T cells about two months after transplant.

Looked up from germline, CDR1 is SGHRS and CDR2 is YFSETQ. With 2 bases clipped from V and 4 bases from J, the junction kept 6 bases outside the gene matches. The CDR3 contains 15 residues. This clonotype originated in a male patient between 5 and 17 years old who had a stem cell transplant for acute lymphoblastic leukemia, so the T cells may come from the graft donor. V and J are TRBV5-1 and TRBJ2-1; TRBD2 aligns across 7 bases. Sequenced material: PBMCs, mostly from graft donor cells, taken 360 days after TCRalphabeta/CD19-depleted stem cell transplant. CDR3 sequence: CASSFTAGEYNEQFF. The CDR3 DNA follows: TGCGCCAGCAGCTTTACGGCGGGAGAATACAATGAGCAGTTCTTC.